This TCR beta chain is drawn from a study of T cells after yellow fever vaccination. On the study more broadly: The study sorted EM, EMRA, CM and Tscm memory subsets by CD3, CD45RA, CCR7 and CD95. Whole-study results and caveats: The secondary response showed a weaker magnitude and a faster peak, day 5 versus 15. Post-booster repertoires contained most primary-vaccination clones again (roughly 96% CD4, over 70% CD8).

TCR cDNA was made by 5'RACE template switching, adding a universal primer site and UMIs. Using its own MiXCR run on the 5' RACE reads, TCRdb lists one record per CDR3 protein. The table records some 10,000 distinct CDR3 sequences, around 4.8% of them present only once. In its sample, this clonotype is medium-sized. The CDR3 runs to 16 residues. Germline trimming cut 5 bases from V and 1 base from J; bases unmatched to any gene: 7. Per germline, CDR1 MNHEY and CDR2 SVGAGI. Material: PBMCs, either bulk or a sorted T-cell subset (CD4+, CD8+, memory, or dextramer-sorted; not recorded which), obtained around 14 days after the first yellow fever vaccination. V is TRBV6-5 and J is TRBJ2-3, with 9 bases fitting TRBD1. The sequence came from a man aged 18 to 29 who received the YFV17D yellow fever vaccine. The chain's CDR3 is CASSRTGVLRTDTQYF. The DNA of the CDR3 is TGTGCCAGCAGTAGGACAGGGGTGCTACGCACAGATACGCAGTATTTT.